The present T cell receptor beta chain was sequenced within a study of shared clonotypes between healthy human individuals. Study details: The people who gave samples were two women and a few men aged 18 to 49. Each donor's CD8 memory used one plate, CD8 naive two, each CD4 subset three.

A split of CD4+ cells into CD45RA+ naive and CD45RA-negative memory subsets was performed. About this clone: The antigen is unknown.

Study results and caveats: Naive CD4 clonotypes were shared across a few donors at roughly 5.3%.

Trimming left V 1 base short and J 4 bases short, with 7 bases between. Looked up from germline, CDR1 is SNHLY and CDR2 is FYNNEI. The CDR3 runs to 13 residues. Profiling relied on immunoSEQ multiplex PCR, and the TCRdb table lists in-frame clones only, not all of them. The sample holds under 1,100,000 clones, 65% to 75% seen once. The chain recombines TRBV2 with TRBJ1-1; D is undetermined. The sample comprised memory CD4+ T cells sorted from blood. The subset denotes: CD45RA-negative fraction. This clonotype was sampled from a man aged 18-30 years in good health. The chain's CDR3 is CASSEVQSTEAFF. As DNA, the CDR3 is TGTGCCAGCAGTGAAGTGCAGAGCACTGAAGCTTTCTTT.